The 23 T cell receptor beta chains listed next were all sequenced from one sample in a study of cytomegalovirus exposure and HLA in healthy donors. Profiling relied on immunoSEQ multiplex PCR, and the TCRdb table lists in-frame clones only, not all of them. The data show more than 45,000 clones, approximately 89% seen once. Sample: PBMCs. The receptors derive from a woman under 30 in good health and CMV-seronegative.

The chain combines TRBV7-9 with TRBJ2-5; 7 nucleotides match TRBD2. Per the germline V gene, CDR1 is SEHNR and CDR2 is FQNEAQ (reference sequence). V dropped 6 bases and J dropped 2; count of bases not matched to a gene: 3. The CDR3 contains 13 residues. CDR3 in DNA: TGTGCCAGCAGTCCAGCGGGACAAGAGACCCAGTACTTC. This encodes CASSPAGQETQYF.

J is TRBJ1-1 and V is TRBV5-5; D perhaps matches TRBD1 (5 bases). Germline assignment: CDR1 SGHKS and CDR2 YYEKEE (reference sequence). Trimming cost V 0 bases and J 4 bases, with 13 bases left between them. The CDR3 has 15 residues. The CDR3 DNA follows: TGTGCCAGCAGCTTGGAAGGGGCGCTGGGCACTGAAGCTTTCTTT. This sequence encodes CASSLEGALGTEAFF. The complete variable domain, with remaining parts taken from reference TRBV5-5 and TRBJ1-1, reads DAGVTQSPTHLIKTRGQQVTLRCSPISGHKSVSWYQQVLGQGPQFIFQYYEKEERGRGNFPDRFSARQFPNYSSELNVNALLLGDSALYLCASSLEGALGTEAFFGQGTRLTVV.

V is TRBV10-3 and J is TRBJ2-1; TRBD2 agrees at 11 bases. Germline V CDR1 and CDR2: ENHRY, SYGVKD. V was pared by 6 bases and J by 10 bases, with 8 bases of the junction left unmatched. This CDR3 has 14 amino acids. For the CDR3, the DNA is TGTGCCATCAGGAAACTAGCGGGAGAAGGGGAGCAGTTCTTC. This encodes CAIRKLAGEGEQFF.

CDR3 region: CASSYGRTNTGELFF. The CDR3 bases are TGTGCCAGCAGTTATGGCAGAACGAACACCGGGGAGCTGTTTTTT. The chain links TRBV6-5 to TRBJ2-2, with D unclear. The CDR3 has 15 residues. The germline V gene encodes CDR1 MNHEY and CDR2 SVGAGI. Trimming took off 3 bases at V and 0 bases at J, with 8 bases between the two ends.

This clone occurred once. The chain has TRBV13 and TRBJ2-3; 11 nucleotides match TRBD1. CDR3 length equals 15 residues. Germline lookup yields CDR1 PRHDT and CDR2 FYEKMQ (reference sequence). Germline trimming cut 3 bases from V and 5 bases from J; bases unmatched to any gene: 4. For the CDR3, the DNA is TGTGCCAGCAGCTTTGGACAGGGGGCGGAAGATACGCAGTATTTT. Its translation: CASSFGQGAEDTQYF.

The gene calls are TRBV5-4 and TRBJ2-7; D possibly corresponds to TRBD2 (5 bases). From germline, CDR1 is SGHNT and CDR2 YYREEE (reference sequence). CDR3 length equals 15 residues. Trimming took 2 bases from V and 0 from J, leaving 12 bases between them. The CDR3 region has the DNA TGTGCCAGCAGCTTAGGCCAGCGGACCTCCTACGAGCAGTACTTC. This encodes CASSLGQRTSYEQYF. Filled out from reference TRBV5-4 and TRBJ2-7, the complete variable domain reads ETGVTQSPTHLIKTRGQQVTLRCSSQSGHNTVSWYQQALGQGPQFIFQYYREEENGRGNFPPRFSGLQFPNYSSELNVNALELDDSALYLCASSLGQRTSYEQYFGPGTRLTVT.

This clone was seen once. The chain has TRBV9 and TRBJ2-1, with D possibly being TRBD2 (6 bases). The length of the CDR3 is 16 residues. CDR1 is SGDLS, CDR2 YYNGEE, per germline. Trimming took off 4 bases at V and 4 bases at J, with 18 bases between the two ends. The DNA of the CDR3 is TGTGCCAGCAGCCAACCCGGGACTCGGCCGTACAATGAGCAGTTCTTC. Protein: CASSQPGTRPYNEQFF.

The J gene is TRBJ2-5, the V gene TRBV4-3, with 7 nucleotides matching TRBD1. The CDR3 consists of 15 residues. Germline V gene data show CDR1 as LGHNA and CDR2 as YSLEER. The trim removed 3 bases at V and 5 bases at J, leaving 9 bases unmatched. For the CDR3, the DNA is TGCGCCAGCAGCCAGGAAAGACAGGGCTTGGAGACCCAGTACTTC. It codes for CASSQERQGLETQYF.

CDR3 nucleotide sequence: TGTGCCACCAGCTCGCGTTGGGACAGGGGCACAGATACGCAGTATTTT. This sequence encodes CATSSRWDRGTDTQYF. The chain has TRBV15 and TRBJ2-3; the match to TRBD1 covers 9 bases. Per the germline V gene, CDR1 is LNHNV and CDR2 is YYDKDF (reference sequence). V trimming: 5 bases; J trimming: 1 base; junction bases outside the gene matches: 7. The CDR3 sequence is 16 residues long.

V is TRBV10-3 and J is TRBJ2-7; perhaps TRBD1 as D (5 bases). Per germline, CDR1 ENHRY and CDR2 SYGVKD. This CDR3 is 16 amino acids long. V was cut by 0 bases and J by 5 bases, with 17 bases left in between. CDR3 residues: CAISESSFQGPHEQYF. CDR3 sequence (DNA): TGTGCCATCAGTGAGTCGAGCTTTCAGGGTCCCCACGAGCAGTACTTC.

This chain links TRBV5-4 with TRBJ2-7; 7 bases agree with TRBD1. Trimming cost V 4 bases and J 1 base; bases outside gene matches: 8. This CDR3 has 15 residues. In germline, CDR1 is SGHNT, CDR2 YYREEE (reference sequence). The CDR3 protein is CASSPRQGASYEQYF. The CDR3 DNA reads as TGTGCCAGCAGCCCCCGACAGGGTGCATCCTACGAGCAGTACTTC.

The chain uses TRBV30 and TRBJ2-3; TRBD2 matches at 10 bases. The V gene's germline CDR1 is GTSNPN and CDR2 SVGIG (reference sequence). V shed 0 bases, J shed 1 base, and the junction held 1 base outside the gene matches. This CDR3 region has 15 residues. In DNA, the CDR3 is TGTGCCTGGAGTGTCGGGACTAGCGGCACAGATACGCAGTATTTT. This translates into CAWSVGTSGTDTQYF.

The rearrangement links TRBV4-1 to TRBJ1-4, with TRBD1 matching 7 bases. The ends lost 3 bases at V and 7 bases at J; junction bases unmatched: 14. This CDR3 comprises 17 residues. Germline V gene sequence: CDR1 MGHRA, CDR2 YSYEKL. The CDR3: CASSQGRSRGRFEKLFF. The CDR3, as DNA: TGCGCCAGCAGCCAGGGCCGGTCCAGGGGGAGATTTGAAAAACTGTTTTTT.

The rearrangement links TRBV28 to TRBJ2-7; 8 nucleotides line up with TRBD2. Germline-derived CDR1 and CDR2 are MDHEN and SYDVKM. J lost 4 bases, V lost 4 bases, and 9 bases had no gene match. The CDR3 spans 15 residues. The CDR3 protein is CASSSGGEGKYEQYF. The CDR3 DNA sequence: TGTGCCAGCAGTTCGGGGGGGGAAGGGAAGTACGAGCAGTACTTC.

The V gene is TRBV19, the J gene TRBJ2-3, with 8 bases identical to TRBD1. The germline V gene has CDR1 LNHDA and CDR2 SQIVND (reference sequence). This CDR3 has 14 amino acids. V lost 7 bases, J lost 6 bases, and 9 bases stayed unmatched. The CDR3 loop reads CASKPTGVVDTQYF. DNA of the CDR3: TGTGCCAGTAAACCGACAGGGGTGGTCGATACGCAGTATTTT.

V usage is TRBV5-4 and J usage is TRBJ1-1; no clear D. The length of the CDR3 is 12 residues. Trimming shortened V by 4 bases and J by 2 bases, and 6 bases separated the two germline ends. Germline CDR1 reads SGHNT; CDR2 reads YYREEE (reference sequence). DNA of the CDR3: TGTGCCAGCAGCCGAGTCAACACTGAAGCTTTCTTT. Its translation is CASSRVNTEAFF.

The genes are TRBV10-1 and TRBJ2-1, with D tentatively TRBD2 (5 bases). The CDR3 length is 15 residues. Germline lookup yields CDR1 WNHNN and CDR2 SYGVQD (reference sequence). The germline V and J ends were trimmed by 6 bases and 6 bases, with 18 bases remaining between them. As DNA, the CDR3 is TGCGCCAGCAGACCGGCCGGGAATGGGGTCAATGAGCAGTTCTTC. This codes for CASRPAGNGVNEQFF.

V usage is TRBV2 and J usage is TRBJ1-6; 7 nucleotides line up with TRBD1. V shed 0 bases and J 7 bases; nucleotides not matched to a gene: 3. Germline values: CDR1 SNHLY, CDR2 FYNNEI. CDR3 size: 15 residues. CDR3 nucleotides: TGTGCCAGCAGTGAAGCAGGGGGCAGAAATTCACCCCTCCACTTT. Translation gives CASSEAGGRNSPLHF.

The chain couples TRBV7-9 to TRBJ1-6, with D hard to call. Germline V CDR1 and CDR2: SEHNR, FQNEAQ (reference sequence). Between the trimmed V and J ends, which lost 2 bases and 14 bases, there was a span of 19 bases. The CDR3 runs to 15 residues. CDR3: CASSLSSVAPSSLHF. CDR3 in DNA: TGTGCCAGCAGCTTATCATCAGTTGCCCCATCGTCCCTCCACTTT.

This clone was recorded many times. The chain joins TRBV27 to TRBJ2-3; the D is unclear. V lost 0 bases and J 6 bases, leaving 7 bases between the germline ends. Germline CDR1 MNHEY, CDR2 SMNVEV (reference sequence). The CDR3 runs 13 residues. This chain's CDR3 is CASSLSRRDTQYF. CDR3 nucleotides: TGTGCCAGCAGTTTATCCCGGCGGGATACGCAGTATTTT.

The chain combines TRBV18 with TRBJ2-4; TRBD2 is a possible D gene (6 bases). The CDR3 runs 14 residues. Trimming pared 3 bases from V and 3 bases from J, leaving 9 bases between. Germline CDR1 and CDR2: KGHSH and LQKENI. CDR3 residues: CASSPASDKNIQYF. Written as DNA, the CDR3 is TGTGCCAGCTCACCGGCTAGCGACAAAAACATTCAGTACTTC.

This clone has a handful of counts. The junction does not match germline at one end; this may be a read error. For the CDR3, the DNA is TGTGCCAGCAGCCAAGGTCGGGGGGACGCCTCCTTC. Its protein is CASSQGRGDASF. The chain uses TRBV2 and TRBJ1-2; D is possibly TRBD1 (5 bases). The germline CDR1 and CDR2 sequences are SNHLY and FYNNEI. The CDR3 has 12 amino acids.

The V call is TRBV4-1, the J call TRBJ1-5; 9 bases are shared with TRBD1. The CDR3 is 15 residues long. Trimming cost V 4 bases and J 1 base; bases outside gene matches: 2. Germline CDR1 and CDR2: MGHRA and YSYEKL. This CDR3 is CASSPTGGSNQPQHF. DNA of the CDR3: TGCGCCAGCAGCCCGACAGGGGGGAGCAATCAGCCCCAGCATTTT.